The 18 T cell receptor beta chains below were found in one sample sequenced in a study of cytomegalovirus exposure and HLA in healthy donors. The study ran its PCR with 60 Vbeta and 13 Jbeta primers. The protocol was immunoSEQ multiplex PCR, while the TCRdb copy is restricted to in-frame clones and leaves out a portion. The top ten clones hold 2.5% to 3.5% of a sample with 180,000 or so clones, 70% to 80% of them seen once. The sample was PBMCs. These TCRs come from a male donor in good health and CMV-seronegative.

The chain joins TRBV19 to TRBJ2-3; TRBD2 aligns across 8 bases. V gave up 6 bases and J gave up 6 bases; unmatched junction bases: 14. CDR1 and CDR2 from the germline V gene are LNHDA and SQIVND (reference sequence). The CDR3 is 16 amino acids. CDR3 DNA: TGTGCCAGTAGCGCTATGGCTAGCGGGTCGGGGGATACGCAGTATTTT. Encoded protein: CASSAMASGSGDTQYF.

V and J are TRBV28 and TRBJ1-5; D is uncertain. Trimming cost V 3 bases and J 4 bases, with 19 bases left between them. From germline, CDR1 is MDHEN and CDR2 SYDVKM. The CDR3 covers 17 residues. In DNA form, the CDR3 reads TGTGCCAGCAGTTTTCCCGGGAGGGTCGGTCGGAATCAGCCCCAGCATTTT. It specifies CASSFPGRVGRNQPQHF.

There are a few counts of this clone. The genes are TRBV30 and TRBJ2-1; 7 bases match TRBD2. The CDR3 is 12 residues long. Losses at the gene ends were 3 bases for V and 11 bases for J; bases not matched to a gene: 7. Germline CDR1 reads GTSNPN; CDR2 reads SVGIG (reference sequence). CDR3 coding DNA: TGTGCCTGGAGCGCTCTAGCGGATCAGCAGTTCTTC. This gives the protein CAWSALADQQFF.

The chain has TRBV6-5 and TRBJ2-1; D is perhaps TRBD2 (6 bases). Between the trimmed V and J ends, which lost 2 bases and 5 bases, there was a span of 13 bases. Germline V gives CDR1 MNHEY, CDR2 SVGAGI. This CDR3 has 15 residues. The CDR3 sequence: CASSYGFSGNNEQFF. The CDR3 DNA reads TGTGCCAGCAGTTACGGTTTTAGCGGAAACAATGAGCAGTTCTTC.

The chain carries TRBV7-6 and TRBJ2-1; TRBD2 agrees at 15 bases. The CDR3 loop spans 16 amino acids. Losses at the gene ends were 5 bases for V and 3 bases for J; bases not matched to a gene: 2. In germline, CDR1 is SGHVS, CDR2 FNYEAQ. For the CDR3, the DNA is TGTGCCAGCAGCGGACTAGCGGGGGGGGTCTACAATGAGCAGTTCTTC. Translating it yields CASSGLAGGVYNEQFF.

In its sample, this clone was seen a few times. The V and J genes are TRBV5-4 and TRBJ2-1; D gene unclear. Trimming stripped 3 bases from V and 0 bases from J, with 10 bases between. Germline V gene lookup returns CDR1 SGHNT and CDR2 YYREEE (reference sequence). The CDR3 spans 15 residues. The CDR3 here is CASSSYRSSYNEQFF. As DNA, the CDR3 is TGTGCCAGCAGCTCCTATCGGAGCTCCTACAATGAGCAGTTCTTC.

V and J are TRBV28 and TRBJ2-3; 10 positions agree with TRBD1. V shed 1 base and J 4 bases; nucleotides not matched to a gene: 5. Germline V gene sequence: CDR1 MDHEN, CDR2 SYDVKM. This CDR3 comprises 16 residues. The CDR3 DNA sequence: TGTGCCAGCAGTTTATATGACAGGGGGCAGTCAGATACGCAGTATTTT. Translated: CASSLYDRGQSDTQYF.

The genes are TRBV27 and TRBJ1-1, with D possibly TRBD1 on 5 matching bases. Germline V lookup: CDR1 MNHEY, CDR2 SMNVEV (reference sequence). The CDR3 has 13 residues. The V end was cut by 2 bases, the J end by 4 bases, with 8 bases between. CDR3 sequence reads: CASSLGRGTEAFF. The CDR3 nucleotides read TGTGCCAGCAGTTTAGGGAGGGGCACTGAAGCTTTCTTT.

The chain uses TRBV6-5 and TRBJ2-3; D gene unclear. The germline V gene has CDR1 MNHEY and CDR2 SVGAGI. CDR3 size: 14 residues. The V gene lost 5 bases and the J gene lost 0 bases, with 9 bases spanning the gap. CDR3 DNA sequence: TGTGCCAGCAGTAACGTAGCTAGCACAGATACGCAGTATTTT. This sequence encodes CASSNVASTDTQYF.

This rearrangement joins TRBV6-1 to TRBJ2-7, with a weak D call TRBD1 (6 bases). CDR3 length equals 14 residues. In germline, CDR1 is MNHNS, CDR2 SASEGT. The V gene lost 1 base and the J gene lost 3 bases, with 10 bases spanning the gap. Written as DNA, the CDR3 is TGTGCCAGCAGTGAAGGAGGGACACTCTACGAGCAGTACTTC. Translated: CASSEGGTLYEQYF.

J is TRBJ2-7 and V is TRBV27; 10 bases line up with TRBD1. The V gene end was trimmed by 3 bases and the J gene end by 5 bases; junction bases not matched to a gene: 4. Germline CDR1 is MNHEY and CDR2 is SMNVEV (reference sequence). This CDR3 spans 14 amino acids. The DNA of the CDR3 is TGTGCCAGCAGTTTCGGACAGGGGGTGGACGAGCAGTACTTC. It encodes CASSFGQGVDEQYF.

The chain carries TRBV29-1 and TRBJ2-1; TRBD2 aligns across 9 bases. V dropped 5 bases and J dropped 10; count of bases not matched to a gene: 3. CDR3 length equals 11 residues. Germline values: CDR1 SQVTM, CDR2 ANQGSEA. CDR3 sequence reads: CSVRLAGEQFF. The CDR3 DNA reads as TGCAGCGTTAGGCTAGCGGGAGAGCAGTTCTTC.

This chain connects TRBV19 to TRBJ2-3; 7 nucleotides agree with TRBD1. V shed 5 bases and J 2 bases; nucleotides not matched to a gene: 7. Germline CDR1 reads LNHDA; CDR2 reads SQIVND (reference sequence). CDR3 length equals 15 residues. CDR3 residues: CASSPQTGFTDTQYF. CDR3 DNA: TGTGCCAGTAGTCCCCAGACAGGGTTCACAGATACGCAGTATTTT. Based on the CDR3 plus reference TRBV19 and TRBJ2-3, the full variable domain is DGGITQSPKYLFRKEGQNVTLSCEQNLNHDAMYWYRQDPGQGLRLIYYSQIVNDFQKGDIAEGYSVSREKKESFPLTVTSAQKNPTAFYLCASSPQTGFTDTQYFGPGTRLTVL.

This sequence joins TRBV9 and TRBJ2-1; TRBD2 matches 8 bases. CDR3 length: 16 residues. Germline V gene lookup returns CDR1 SGDLS and CDR2 YYNGEE. The V segment lost 0 bases and the J segment 6 bases; nucleotides outside the gene matches: 8. The CDR3 loop is CASSVGGGSGANEQFF. CDR3 DNA sequence: TGTGCCAGCAGCGTAGGCGGTGGTAGCGGGGCCAATGAGCAGTTCTTC.

This chain links TRBV18 with TRBJ1-5; 11 bases match TRBD1. The CDR3 has 15 amino acids. Germline V gene sequence: CDR1 KGHSH, CDR2 LQKENI. Trimming cost V 5 bases and J 7 bases; bases outside gene matches: 7. The CDR3 here is CASSGGQGEGQPQHF. The CDR3 region has the DNA TGTGCCAGCTCAGGGGGACAGGGGGAAGGACAGCCCCAGCATTTT.

The V gene is TRBV13, the J gene TRBJ2-3; the D gene is possibly TRBD1 (5 bases). V was pared by 2 bases and J by 0 bases, with 12 bases between. This CDR3 spans 16 amino acids. Germline V lookup: CDR1 PRHDT, CDR2 FYEKMQ (reference sequence). CDR3 amino acids: CASSLTGGASTDTQYF. The CDR3 coding sequence is TGTGCCAGCAGCTTAACAGGCGGAGCTAGCACAGATACGCAGTATTTT.

This clone was detected only a few times. The chain employs TRBV12-5 and TRBJ2-1, with 12 bases aligning to TRBD2. Trimming took 4 bases from V and 7 from J; bases not matched to a gene: 8. The CDR3 runs 16 residues. Germline CDR1 LGHNT, CDR2 FRNRAP. CDR3: CASGSLGLAGSNEQFF. Written as DNA, the CDR3 is TGTGCTAGTGGTTCCCTGGGACTAGCGGGTTCAAATGAGCAGTTCTTC.

The chain combines TRBV30 with TRBJ1-5; unclear D gene. Germline V gives CDR1 GTSNPN, CDR2 SVGIG (reference sequence). This CDR3 contains 12 residues. V was clipped by 5 bases and J by 3 bases, with 8 bases between them. CDR3: CAWAGVNQPQHF. Here the CDR3 DNA reads TGTGCCTGGGCAGGTGTCAATCAGCCCCAGCATTTT.